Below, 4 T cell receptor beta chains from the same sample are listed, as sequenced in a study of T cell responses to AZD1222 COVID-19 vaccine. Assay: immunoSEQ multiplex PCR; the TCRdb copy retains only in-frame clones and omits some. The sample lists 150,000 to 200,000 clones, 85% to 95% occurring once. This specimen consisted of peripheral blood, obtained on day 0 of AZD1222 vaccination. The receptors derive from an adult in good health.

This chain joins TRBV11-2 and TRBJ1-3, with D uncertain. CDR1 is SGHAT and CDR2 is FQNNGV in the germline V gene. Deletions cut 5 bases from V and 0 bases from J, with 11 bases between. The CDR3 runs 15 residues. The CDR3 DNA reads TGTGCCAGCAGCCGGCAGTATTCCTCTGGAAACACCATATATTTT. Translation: CASSRQYSSGNTIYF.

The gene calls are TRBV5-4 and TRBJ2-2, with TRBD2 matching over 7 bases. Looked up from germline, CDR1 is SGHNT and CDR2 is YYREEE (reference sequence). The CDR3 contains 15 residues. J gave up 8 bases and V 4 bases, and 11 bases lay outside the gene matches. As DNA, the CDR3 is TGTGCCAGCAGCCCCAGACTGGCGGGAGTGGGGGAGCTGTTTTTT. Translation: CASSPRLAGVGELFF.

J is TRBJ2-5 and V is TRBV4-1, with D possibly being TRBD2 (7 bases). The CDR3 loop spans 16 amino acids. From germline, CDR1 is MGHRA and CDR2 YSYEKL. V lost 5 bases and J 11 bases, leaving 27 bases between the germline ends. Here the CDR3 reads CASSSSPGGPGSMQYF. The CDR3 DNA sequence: TGCGCCAGCAGCTCGTCTCCGGGGGGCCCGGGTTCGATGCAGTACTTC.

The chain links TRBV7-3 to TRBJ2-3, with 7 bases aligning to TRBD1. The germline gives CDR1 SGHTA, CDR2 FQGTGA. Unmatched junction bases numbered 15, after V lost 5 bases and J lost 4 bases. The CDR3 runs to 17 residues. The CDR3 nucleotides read TGTGCCAGCAGCCCCGCGACAGGGAATTTAATCGCAGATACGCAGTATTTT. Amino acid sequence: CASSPATGNLIADTQYF.